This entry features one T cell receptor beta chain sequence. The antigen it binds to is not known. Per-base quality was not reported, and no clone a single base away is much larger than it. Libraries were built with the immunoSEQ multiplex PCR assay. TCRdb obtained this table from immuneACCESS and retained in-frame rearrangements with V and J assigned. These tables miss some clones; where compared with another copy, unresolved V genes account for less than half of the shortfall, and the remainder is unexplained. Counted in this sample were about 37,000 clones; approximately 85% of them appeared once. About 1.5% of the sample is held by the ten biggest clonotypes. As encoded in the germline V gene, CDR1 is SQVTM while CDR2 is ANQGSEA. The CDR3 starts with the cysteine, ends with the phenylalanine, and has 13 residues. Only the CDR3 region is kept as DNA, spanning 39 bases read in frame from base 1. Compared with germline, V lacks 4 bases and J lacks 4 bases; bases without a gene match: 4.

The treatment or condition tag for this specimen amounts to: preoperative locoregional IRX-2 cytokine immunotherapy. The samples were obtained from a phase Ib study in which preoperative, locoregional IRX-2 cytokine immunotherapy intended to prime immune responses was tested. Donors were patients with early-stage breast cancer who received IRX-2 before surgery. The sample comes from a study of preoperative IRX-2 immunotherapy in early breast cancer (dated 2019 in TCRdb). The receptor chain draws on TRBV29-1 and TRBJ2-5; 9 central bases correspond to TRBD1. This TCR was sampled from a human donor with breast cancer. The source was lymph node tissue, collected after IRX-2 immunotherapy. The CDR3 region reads CSVGQGVGETQYF. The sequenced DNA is TGCAGCGTTGGACAGGGGGTAGGAGAGACCCAGTACTTC. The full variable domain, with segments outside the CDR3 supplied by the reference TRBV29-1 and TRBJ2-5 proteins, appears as SAVISQKPSRDICQRGTSLTIQCQVDSQVTMMFWYRQQPGQSLTLIATANQGSEATYESGFVIDKFPISRPNLTFSTLTVSNMSPEDSSIYLCSVGQGVGETQYFGPGTRLLVL.